The rows below give T cell receptor beta chains drawn from one sample of a study of a mutant IDH1 vaccine in newly diagnosed glioma. This table comes from immunoSEQ multiplex PCR, and its TCRdb copy is limited to in-frame clones, with some not included. The table includes some 31,000 clones, around 80% detected once. Antigens of these TCRs are unknown. This material consisted of PBMCs, taken from a glioma patient whose treatment included an IDH1 peptide vaccine. The receptor set was obtained from a woman under 30 with glioma. Both conserved end residues are part of each CDR3. A D gene is named only where the DNA matches it firmly. Clone sizes are given selectively: once, few, many, or a class where the clone is expanded.

J gene	clone size	V gene	D gene	CDR3 length	CDR3 protein	CDR3 DNA
TRBJ2-5	once	TRBV19	-	16	CASSTAGTGFQETQYF	TGTGCCAGTAGTACCGCCGGGACTGGATTCCAAGAGACCCAGTACTTC
TRBJ2-7	-	TRBV10-2	TRBD2	13	CASGLAGSYEQYF	TGCGCCAGTGGACTAGCGGGCTCCTACGAGCAGTACTTC
TRBJ2-2	-	TRBV5-1	-	17	CASSGGLRNANTGELFF	TGCGCCAGCTCGGGGGGCCTTAGGAACGCGAACACCGGGGAGCTGTTTTTT
TRBJ1-2	-	TRBV5-6	-	12	CASNLYSGGYTF	TGTGCCAGCAACTTGTACAGCGGAGGCTACACCTTC
TRBJ1-2	-	TRBV7-2	-	16	CASSYGVSSQSYGYTF	TGTGCCAGCAGCTATGGGGTTAGCTCGCAAAGCTATGGCTACACCTTC
TRBJ2-5	-	TRBV2	TRBD1	18	CASSELGRLDRAQETQYF	TGTGCCAGCAGTGAATTAGGCAGGCTCGACAGGGCCCAAGAGACCCAGTACTTC
TRBJ2-7	-	TRBV28	TRBD2	15	CASSSLAGSPYEQYF	TGTGCCAGCAGTTCCTTAGCGGGGAGCCCCTACGAGCAGTACTTC
TRBJ2-5	-	TRBV4-2	TRBD2	14	CASSQAGGRETQYF	TGTGCCAGCAGCCAAGCGGGGGGACGAGAGACCCAGTACTTC
TRBJ1-6	once	TRBV4-2	-	16	CASSQDGISYNSPLHF	TGTGCCAGCAGCCAAGACGGCATCTCCTATAATTCACCCCTCCACTTT
TRBJ2-3	-	TRBV5-1	-	14	CASSLAIVPYTQYF	TGCGCCAGCAGCTTGGCGATCGTGCCCTATACGCAGTATTTT
TRBJ1-3	-	TRBV6-5	-	16	CASSYSNGQSGNTIYF	TGTGCCAGCAGTTACTCCAACGGACAGTCTGGAAACACCATATATTTT
TRBJ2-5	-	TRBV5-1	TRBD2	13	CASSLSGGETQYF	TGCGCCAGCAGCTTGTCCGGGGGGGAGACCCAGTACTTC
TRBJ1-1	-	TRBV7-9	TRBD1	16	CASSLGQTLENTEAFF	TGTGCCAGCAGCTTGGGACAGACCCTCGAGAACACTGAAGCTTTCTTT
TRBJ2-7	once	TRBV6-1	-	14	CASSIPLGIYEQYF	TGTGCCAGCAGCATACCTCTGGGGATTTACGAGCAGTACTTC
TRBJ2-3	-	TRBV7-9	TRBD1	17	CASSRGGQGPSTDTQYF	TGTGCCAGCAGCCGAGGGGGACAGGGCCCTAGCACAGATACGCAGTATTTT
TRBJ2-7	-	TRBV28	TRBD2	14	CASTQAGVGYEQYF	TGTGCCAGCACCCAAGCGGGAGTGGGCTACGAGCAGTACTTC
TRBJ1-5	-	TRBV7-2	TRBD1	16	CASSLALGTGDQPQHF	TGTGCCAGCAGCTTAGCTCTCGGGACAGGAGATCAGCCCCAGCATTTT
TRBJ1-4	-	TRBV2	-	11	CASSELGKLFF	TGTGCCAGCAGTGAGTTGGGAAAACTGTTTTTT
TRBJ2-3	-	TRBV5-1	-	13	CASSFLQPDTQYF	TGCGCCAGCAGCTTCCTACAGCCCGATACGCAGTATTTT
TRBJ2-2	few	TRBV29-1	-	14	CSVTRGSDTGELFF	TGCAGCGTCACGAGGGGGTCGGACACCGGGGAGCTGTTTTTT
TRBJ2-1	-	TRBV14	-	16	CASSQDHGRFQGEQFF	TGTGCCAGCAGCCAAGATCATGGGAGATTTCAGGGTGAGCAGTTCTTC
TRBJ2-7	-	TRBV18	TRBD2	14	CASSRSSGPYEQYF	TGTGCCAGCTCACGGTCTAGCGGACCATACGAGCAGTACTTC
TRBJ2-7	-	TRBV6-5	TRBD1	14	CASSQGDSPYEQYF	TGTGCCAGCAGTCAAGGGGACAGCCCCTACGAGCAGTACTTC
TRBJ2-5	-	TRBV10-3	-	13	CAISKDREGPQYF	TGTGCCATCAGTAAGGACAGGGAGGGGCCCCAGTACTTC
TRBJ1-5	few	TRBV19	-	13	CASSGQINQPQHF	TGTGCCAGTAGTGGACAGATCAATCAGCCCCAGCATTTT
TRBJ1-4	-	TRBV27	-	15	CASSDVDPGNEKLFF	TGTGCCAGCAGCGATGTTGACCCAGGGAATGAAAAACTGTTTTTT
TRBJ1-5	once	TRBV21-1	-	15	CASSKGWRSNQPQHF	TGTGCCAGCAGCAAAGGGTGGAGGAGCAATCAGCCCCAGCATTTT
TRBJ2-5	-	TRBV7-2	TRBD1	14	CASKDGQGQETQYF	TGTGCCAGCAAAGACGGACAGGGTCAAGAGACCCAGTACTTC
TRBJ1-1	-	TRBV6-1	-	14	CASSEVEINTEAFF	TGTGCCAGCAGTGAAGTGGAAATCAACACTGAAGCTTTCTTT
TRBJ2-5	-	TRBV7-7	-	15	CASSLIDGPQETQYF	TGTGCTAGCAGCTTAATAGACGGGCCGCAAGAGACCCAGTACTTC
TRBJ2-7	-	TRBV19	TRBD1	12	CASNGQGGEQYF	TGTGCCAGTAACGGACAGGGAGGCGAGCAGTACTTC
TRBJ2-7	-	TRBV19	-	14	CASSAQRDYYEQYF	TGTGCCAGTAGTGCACAGCGAGATTACTACGAGCAGTACTTC
TRBJ1-6	-	TRBV2	-	16	CASSDPRSHLNSPLHF	TGTGCCAGCAGTGACCCTCGGTCACATTTAAATTCACCCCTCCACTTT
TRBJ1-1	-	TRBV27	-	14	CASSKDKMNTEAFF	TGTGCCAGCAGTAAGGATAAGATGAACACTGAAGCTTTCTTT
TRBJ2-1	-	TRBV11-2	-	15	CASSPTASAYNEQFF	TGTGCCAGCAGCCCCACCGCTAGCGCCTACAATGAGCAGTTCTTC
TRBJ1-3	-	TRBV18	-	17	CASSPEAAGLSGNTIYF	TGTGCCAGCTCACCAGAGGCGGCGGGGCTCTCTGGAAACACCATATATTTT
TRBJ1-5	few	TRBV4-3	-	15	CASSQGGADREPQHF	TGCGCCAGCAGCCAAGGTGGGGCGGATCGAGAACCCCAGCATTTT